The clone carrying this T cell receptor beta chain came up once. CDR3 length: 14 amino acids. The germline CDR1 and CDR2 sequences are MNHEY and SMNVEV (reference sequence). The V segment lost 0 bases and the J segment 6 bases; nucleotides outside the gene matches: 2. Original handling: It was from reference gene primer amplification that nucleated cell counts were estimated. Produced via immunoSEQ multiplex PCR; TCRdb's table is partial and in-frame only. V, J and clone size are those of that table, while D and trimming were read from the DNA. The repertoire consists of 200,000 to 300,000 clones, with 84% occurring once and the leading ten covering around 2%. The data are from a study of blood T cell repertoires in COVID-19. Study background: Samples taken during acute and convalescent COVID-19 were collected in the United States, Italy and Spain. The cDNA or gDNA used as material had been derived from T cells, B-cell-depleted T cells, or PBMCs.

The sequence came from a man aged 35 to 55 who had recovered from COVID-19. The sample was peripheral blood. The gene calls are TRBV27 and TRBJ1-2, with 9 nucleotides matching TRBD1. The CDR3 spells CASSLSGTGNGYTF. The DNA of the CDR3 is TGTGCCAGCAGTTTATCGGGGACAGGGAATGGCTACACCTTC.